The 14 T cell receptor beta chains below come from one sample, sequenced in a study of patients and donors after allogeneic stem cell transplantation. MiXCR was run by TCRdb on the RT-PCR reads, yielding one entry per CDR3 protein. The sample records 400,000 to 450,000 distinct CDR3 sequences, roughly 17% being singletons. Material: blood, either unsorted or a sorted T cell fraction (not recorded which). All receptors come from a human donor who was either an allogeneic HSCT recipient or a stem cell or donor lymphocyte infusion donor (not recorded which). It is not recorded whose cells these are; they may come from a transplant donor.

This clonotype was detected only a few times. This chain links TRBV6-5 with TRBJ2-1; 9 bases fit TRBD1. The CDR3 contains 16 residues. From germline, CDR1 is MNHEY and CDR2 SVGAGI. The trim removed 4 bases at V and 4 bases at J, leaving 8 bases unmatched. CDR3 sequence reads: CASSSLRQGGYNEQFF. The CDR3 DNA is TGTGCCAGCAGTTCACTCCGACAGGGGGGTTACAATGAGCAGTTCTTC.

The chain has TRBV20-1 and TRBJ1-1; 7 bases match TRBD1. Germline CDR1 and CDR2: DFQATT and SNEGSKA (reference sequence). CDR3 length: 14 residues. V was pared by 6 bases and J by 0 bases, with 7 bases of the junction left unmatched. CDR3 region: CSASGQYMNTEAFF. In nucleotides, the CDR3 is TGCAGTGCATCGGGACAGTACATGAACACTGAAGCTTTCTTT.

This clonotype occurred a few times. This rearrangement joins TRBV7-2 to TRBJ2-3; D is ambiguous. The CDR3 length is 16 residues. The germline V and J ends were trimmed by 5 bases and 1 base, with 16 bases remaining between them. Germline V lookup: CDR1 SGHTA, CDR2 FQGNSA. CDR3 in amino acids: CASSNTTWYGTDTQYF. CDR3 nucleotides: TGTGCCAGCAGCAATACCACATGGTACGGCACAGATACGCAGTATTTT.

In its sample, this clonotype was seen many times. Written as DNA, the CDR3 is TGTGCCAGCAGTTTATCCCCTTGGGGGCGATCCTACGAGCAGTACTTC. It yields the protein CASSLSPWGRSYEQYF. The J gene is TRBJ2-7, the V gene TRBV12-3 or TRBV12-4, with a weak D call TRBD1 (6 bases). CDR3 length: 16 residues. Trimming shortened V by 2 bases and J by 1 base, and 15 bases separated the two germline ends.

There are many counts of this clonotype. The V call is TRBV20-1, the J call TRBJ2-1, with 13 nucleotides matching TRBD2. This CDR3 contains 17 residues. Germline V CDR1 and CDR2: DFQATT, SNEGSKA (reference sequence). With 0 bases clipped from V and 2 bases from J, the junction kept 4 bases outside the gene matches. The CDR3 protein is CSARELAGGPPYNEQFF. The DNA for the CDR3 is TGCAGTGCTAGAGAACTAGCGGGAGGGCCCCCCTACAATGAGCAGTTCTTC.

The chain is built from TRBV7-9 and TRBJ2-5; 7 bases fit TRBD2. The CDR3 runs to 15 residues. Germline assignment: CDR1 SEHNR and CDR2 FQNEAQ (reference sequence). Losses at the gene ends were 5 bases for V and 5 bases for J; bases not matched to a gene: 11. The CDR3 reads CASSASAGVWETQYF. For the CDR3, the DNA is TGTGCCAGCAGCGCTTCGGCGGGGGTGTGGGAGACCCAGTACTTC.

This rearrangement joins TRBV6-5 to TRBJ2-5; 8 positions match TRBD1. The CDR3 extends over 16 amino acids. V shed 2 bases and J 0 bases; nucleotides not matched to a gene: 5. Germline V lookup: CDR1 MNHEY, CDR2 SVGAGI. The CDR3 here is CASSYRGTGYQETQYF. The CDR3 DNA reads TGTGCCAGCAGTTACAGGGGGACAGGTTACCAAGAGACCCAGTACTTC.

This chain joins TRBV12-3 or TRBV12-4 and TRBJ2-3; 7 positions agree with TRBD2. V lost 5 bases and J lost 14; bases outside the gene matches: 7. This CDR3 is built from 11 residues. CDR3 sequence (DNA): TGTGCCAGCAGTAGCGGGACCCCGCGGTATTTT. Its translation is CASSSGTPRYF.

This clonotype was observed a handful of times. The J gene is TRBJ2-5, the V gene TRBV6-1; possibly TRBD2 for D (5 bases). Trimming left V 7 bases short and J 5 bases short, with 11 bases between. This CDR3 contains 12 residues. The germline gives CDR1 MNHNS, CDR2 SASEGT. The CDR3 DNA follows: TGTGCCAGCACTCTCCGGAGGGAGACCCAGTACTTC. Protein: CASTLRRETQYF.

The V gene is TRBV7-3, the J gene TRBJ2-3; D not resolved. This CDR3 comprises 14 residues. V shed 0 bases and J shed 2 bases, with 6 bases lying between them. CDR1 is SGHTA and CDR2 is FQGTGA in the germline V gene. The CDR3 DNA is TGTGCCAGCAGCTTAACTCTCAACACAGATACGCAGTATTTT. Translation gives CASSLTLNTDTQYF.

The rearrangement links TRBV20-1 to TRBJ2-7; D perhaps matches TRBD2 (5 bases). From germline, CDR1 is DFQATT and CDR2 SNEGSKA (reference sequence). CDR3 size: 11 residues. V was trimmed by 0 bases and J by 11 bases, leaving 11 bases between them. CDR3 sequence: CSARDHKAEYF. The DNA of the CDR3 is TGCAGTGCTAGAGATCATAAAGCGGAGTACTTC.

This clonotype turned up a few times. This chain's CDR3 is CASSLPRGAQETQYF. Here the CDR3 DNA reads TGTGCCAGCAGCTTGCCACGGGGGGCCCAAGAGACCCAGTACTTC. V usage is TRBV7-9 and J usage is TRBJ2-5, with D possibly TRBD2 on 7 matching bases. The length of the CDR3 is 15 residues. Germline V lookup: CDR1 SEHNR, CDR2 FQNEAQ (reference sequence). Trimming took 3 bases from V and 1 from J, leaving 12 bases between them.

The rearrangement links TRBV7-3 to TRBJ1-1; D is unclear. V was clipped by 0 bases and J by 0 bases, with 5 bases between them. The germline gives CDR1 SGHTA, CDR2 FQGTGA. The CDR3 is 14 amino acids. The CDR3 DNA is TGTGCCAGCAGCTTAACCAGGTTGAACACTGAAGCTTTCTTT. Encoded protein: CASSLTRLNTEAFF.

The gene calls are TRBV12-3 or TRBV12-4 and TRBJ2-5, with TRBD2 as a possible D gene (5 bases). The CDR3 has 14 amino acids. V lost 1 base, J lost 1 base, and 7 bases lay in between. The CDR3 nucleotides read TGTGCCAGCAGTTTAGAGCGGATCCAAGAGACCCAGTACTTC. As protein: CASSLERIQETQYF.